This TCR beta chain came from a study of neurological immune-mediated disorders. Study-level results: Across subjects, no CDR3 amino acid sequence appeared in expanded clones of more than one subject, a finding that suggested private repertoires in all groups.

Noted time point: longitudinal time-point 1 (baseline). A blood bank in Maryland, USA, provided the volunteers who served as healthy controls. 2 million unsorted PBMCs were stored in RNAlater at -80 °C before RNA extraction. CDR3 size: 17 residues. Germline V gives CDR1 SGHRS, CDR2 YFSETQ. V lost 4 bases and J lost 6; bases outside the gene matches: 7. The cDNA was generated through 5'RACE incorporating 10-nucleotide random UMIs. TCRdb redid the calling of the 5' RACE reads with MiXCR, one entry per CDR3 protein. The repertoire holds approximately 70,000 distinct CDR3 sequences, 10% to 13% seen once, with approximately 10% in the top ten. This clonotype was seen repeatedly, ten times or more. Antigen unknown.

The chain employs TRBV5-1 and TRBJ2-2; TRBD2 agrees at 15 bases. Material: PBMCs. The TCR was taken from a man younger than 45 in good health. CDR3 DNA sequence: TGCGCCAGCAGCCTAGTGGGACTAGCGGGAGGCGCCGGGGAGCTGTTTTTT. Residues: CASSLVGLAGGAGELFF.